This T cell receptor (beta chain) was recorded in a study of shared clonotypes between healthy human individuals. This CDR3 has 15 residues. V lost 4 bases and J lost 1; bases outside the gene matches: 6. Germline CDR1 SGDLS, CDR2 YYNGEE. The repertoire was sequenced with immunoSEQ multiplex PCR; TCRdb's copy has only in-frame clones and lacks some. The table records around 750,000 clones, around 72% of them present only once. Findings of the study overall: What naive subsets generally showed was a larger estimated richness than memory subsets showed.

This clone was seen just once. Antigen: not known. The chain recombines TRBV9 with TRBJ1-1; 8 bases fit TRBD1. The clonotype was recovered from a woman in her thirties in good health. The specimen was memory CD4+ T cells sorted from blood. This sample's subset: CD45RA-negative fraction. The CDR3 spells CASSPRGQENTEAFF. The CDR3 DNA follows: TGTGCCAGCAGCCCCCGGGGACAGGAGAACACTGAAGCTTTCTTT.